This T cell receptor (beta chain) was captured by sequencing in a study of cytomegalovirus exposure and HLA in healthy donors. The study drew the donors from its approximately 110-subject validation cohort, separate from the 666-subject first cohort. Study results and limitations: Investigators reported 150 to 200 TCR beta chains as tied to cytomegalovirus. High sensitivity and specificity were reportedly achieved when the classifier diagnosed cytomegalovirus status. Some public TCRs appeared in many individuals, while most sequences were rare.

Only in-frame clones appear in the TCRdb table, and some are missing; sequencing was by immunoSEQ multiplex PCR. The sample lists over 200,000 clones, about 86% occurring once. As to this clone: Its antigen is still unknown.

The CDR3 length is 13 residues. CDR1 MNHNS and CDR2 SASEGT come from the germline V gene. J was trimmed by 9 bases and V by 9 bases; bases with no gene match: 5. The rearrangement links TRBV6-1 to TRBJ2-1; TRBD2 matches at 13 bases. The receptor was isolated from a woman aged 18-29 years in good health and CMV-seronegative. Sequenced: PBMCs. CDR3 nucleotide sequence: TGTGCCAGTGGACTAGCGGGAGAAACTGAGCAGTTCTTC. This sequence encodes CASGLAGETEQFF.